This passage covers 22 T cell receptor beta chains from one sample sequenced in a study of blood T cells in healthy people across ages (dated by TCRdb to the mid-2010s). The library relied on 5' RACE. Sequencing was performed on an Illumina HiSeq 2500. A second roughly 6 to 12 cycle PCR used a sample-barcoded 5' primer and a J-beta primer mix. TCRdb ran its own pipeline on the public reads, namely fastp trimming at Q25 and MiXCR clone calling, and kept in-frame beta chains. One record per CDR3 amino acid sequence lists the most common genes and DNA. For this sample there are around 870,000 distinct CDR3 sequences; more than 25% appear just once. Roughly 17% of the sample rests with the top ten. Specimen: blood. Source of these receptors: a woman aged 80 or over in good health.

As for this clonotype: A junction end diverges from the germline sequence, so it may reflect a read error. The chain is built from TRBV12-3 or TRBV12-4 and TRBJ2-1; the D gene is possibly TRBD2 (7 bases). The CDR3 length is 16 residues. This CDR3 is CACSGLDGGSYNEQVF. CDR3 nucleotides: TGTGCCTGCAGCGGACTAGATGGGGGCTCCTACAATGAGCAGGTCTTC.

This rearrangement joins TRBV5-1 to TRBJ2-2, with TRBD1 matching 11 bases. The CDR3 is made up of 15 amino acids. CDR1 is SGHRS and CDR2 is YFSETQ in the germline V gene. Trimming took 1 base from V and 6 from J; bases not matched to a gene: 2. CDR3 sequence: CASSLSGQGAGELFF. CDR3 sequence (DNA): TGCGCCAGCAGCTTGTCGGGACAGGGGGCCGGGGAGCTGTTTTTT.

This clonotype was seen ten or more times. This chain links TRBV12-3 or TRBV12-4 with TRBJ2-7, with TRBD2 matching over 12 bases. Germline trimming cut 6 bases from V and 2 bases from J; bases unmatched to any gene: 5. The CDR3 sequence is 15 residues long. The CDR3, as DNA: TGTGCCAGCAGGTTGACTAGCGGGGGACCCTACGAGCAGTACTTC. Protein product: CASRLTSGGPYEQYF.

V gene TRBV20-1 combines with J gene TRBJ1-6; 7 bases are shared with TRBD1. The CDR3 totals 13 residues. The junction had 13 bases not matched to a gene; V was cut back by 6 bases and J by 14 bases. The germline V gene has CDR1 DFQATT and CDR2 SNEGSKA (reference sequence). The CDR3 sequence: CSAPDRQRGALHF. The DNA of the CDR3 is TGCAGTGCGCCGGACAGGCAACGAGGAGCCCTCCACTTT.

A word on this clonotype: A much larger clone lies one base from this, so it may be a read error. The chain is built from TRBV27 and TRBJ2-1; D might be TRBD1 or TRBD2, each matching 5 bases. There are 13 residues in the CDR3. The germline V gene encodes CDR1 MNHEY and CDR2 SMNVEV (reference sequence). V lost 4 bases, J lost 5 bases, and 9 bases lay in between. In DNA, the CDR3 is TGTGCCAGCAGTTACGGGACCCACAATGAGCAGTTCTTC. Its protein product is CASSYGTHNEQFF.

The gene calls are TRBV6-5 and TRBJ1-1; possibly TRBD1 for D (6 bases). This CDR3 comprises 14 residues. CDR1 is MNHEY and CDR2 is SVGAGI in the germline V gene. Trimming pared 5 bases from V and 6 bases from J, leaving 16 bases between. The CDR3 sequence: CASSTVGGVAEAFF. The CDR3 DNA sequence: TGTGCCAGCAGTACTGTGGGGGGCGTCGCTGAAGCTTTCTTT.

About this clonotype: A much larger clone sits a single nucleotide away, making a read error possible. The chain uses TRBV5-5 and TRBJ2-5, with 10 bases aligning to TRBD2. The CDR3 runs to 15 residues. V was pared by 5 bases and J by 11 bases, with 15 bases of the junction left unmatched. The germline gives CDR1 SGHKS, CDR2 YYEKEE (reference sequence). DNA for the CDR3: TGTGCCAGCAGACGATCCGGGACTAGCGTCAATGAGCAGTACTTC. As protein: CASRRSGTSVNEQYF.

This clonotype was recorded many times. The gene calls are TRBV12-3 or TRBV12-4 and TRBJ2-1; D gene unclear. V lost 6 bases, J lost 10 bases, and 16 bases lay in between. This CDR3 is 13 amino acids long. Written as DNA, the CDR3 is TGTGCCAGCAGCTATCCCGGCAAGCTGGAGCAGTTCTTC. Translated: CASSYPGKLEQFF.

This clonotype was seen just once. This may be a read error: a much more frequent sequence differs by one nucleotide. V usage is TRBV7-2 and J usage is TRBJ2-3, with D perhaps matching TRBD1 or TRBD2 (5 bases each). This CDR3 has 14 residues. Germline loops: CDR1 SGHTA, CDR2 FQGNSA. The CDR3: CASSRRGGGDTRYF. CDR3 nucleotide sequence: TGTGCCAGCAGCCGGCGTGGGGGTGGAGATACGCGGTATTTT.

This CDR3 reads CASSLTGDHRGYTF. DNA of the CDR3: TGTGCCAGCAGCTTGACAGGGGATCATCGTGGCTACACCTTC. The chain recombines TRBV5-5 with TRBJ1-2, with TRBD1 matching over 7 bases. Germline CDR1 and CDR2: SGHKS and YYEKEE (reference sequence). Trimming cost V 1 base and J 7 bases; bases outside gene matches: 7. The CDR3 spans 14 residues.

Details on this clonotype: This may be a read error, as it is one base from a much larger clone. V and J are TRBV12-3 or TRBV12-4 and TRBJ2-5; no reliable D call. The V end lost 6 bases, the J end lost 4 bases, and 18 bases lay between the germline ends. The CDR3 runs to 15 residues. The CDR3 DNA sequence: TGTGCCAGCAGCCCGTATCGCAGAAGCCGAGAGACCCAGTACTTC. Its protein product is CASSPYRRSRETQYF.

This clonotype was counted ten times or more. CDR3 residues: CASSLNQGPQEKLFF. CDR3 bases: TGTGCCAGCAGTCTCAACCAGGGGCCCCAAGAAAAACTGTTTTTT. The rearrangement uses TRBV7-9 and TRBJ1-4; tentative D call: TRBD1 (6 bases). This CDR3 has 15 residues. V lost 6 bases, J lost 8 bases, and 19 bases lay in between. Germline CDR1 and CDR2: SEHNR and FQNEAQ (reference sequence).

V is TRBV28 and J is TRBJ2-1; 8 nucleotides align to TRBD1. The CDR3 has 11 residues. CDR1 is MDHEN and CDR2 is SYDVKM in the germline V gene. The J segment lost 10 bases and the V segment lost 5 bases, leaving 1 base of the junction unmatched. Here the CDR3 reads CASSGDREQFF. The DNA for the CDR3 is TGTGCCAGCAGTGGGGACAGGGAGCAGTTCTTC.

This clonotype was seen many times. This rearrangement joins TRBV12-3 or TRBV12-4 to TRBJ2-7; 7 bases fit TRBD2. This CDR3 spans 15 amino acids. V lost 2 bases, J lost 2 bases, and 6 bases stayed unmatched. CDR3 DNA sequence: TGTGCCAGCAGTTTAAAAGGCGGGGGACCCTACGAGCAGTACTTC. Protein sequence: CASSLKGGGPYEQYF.

This clonotype was observed at least ten times. The CDR3 DNA reads as TGTGCCAGCAGCTTACGGGACGGGGAGACCCAGTACTTC. Protein sequence: CASSLRDGETQYF. The chain employs TRBV7-9 and TRBJ2-5; either TRBD1 or TRBD2 may supply D (5 bases each). The CDR3 extends over 13 amino acids. CDR1 is SEHNR, CDR2 FQNEAQ, per germline (reference sequence). V lost 2 bases, J lost 5 bases, and 9 bases lay in between.

This clonotype was picked up one time. One end of the junction does not line up with germline, which may come from a read error. J is TRBJ2-2 and V is TRBV15; tentatively, D is TRBD1 or TRBD2 (5 bases each). Germline loops: CDR1 LNHNV, CDR2 YYDKDF (reference sequence). The CDR3 sequence is 12 residues long. The CDR3 DNA reads as TGTGCCACCAGCAGAGATGTGGGGGAGCGGTTTTTT. The encoded protein is CATSRDVGERFF.

The chain is built from TRBV7-6 and TRBJ1-1; possibly TRBD1 for D (6 bases). V was cut by 5 bases and J by 6 bases, with 19 bases left in between. CDR3 length: 15 amino acids. Looked up from germline, CDR1 is SGHVS and CDR2 is FNYEAQ. CDR3 coding DNA: TGTGCCAGCAGCCCAGGCAGGGGTAGGGGGGCTGAAGCTTTCTTT. It translates to CASSPGRGRGAEAFF.

This clonotype showed up many times. CDR3 nucleotide sequence: TGTGCCAGCAGTTTCGGGACAGGGGACAATCAGCCCCAGCATTTT. Translating it yields CASSFGTGDNQPQHF. The chain uses TRBV6-5 and TRBJ1-5; 10 bases line up with TRBD1. The CDR3 runs to 15 residues. Trimming at V came to 4 bases and at J to 3 bases, leaving 3 bases not matched to a gene. Germline assignment: CDR1 MNHEY and CDR2 SVGAGI.

The chain carries TRBV20-1 and TRBJ2-5, with D possibly matching TRBD2 (6 bases). Trimming took off 8 bases at V and 4 bases at J, with 17 bases between the two ends. Germline CDR1 and CDR2: DFQATT and SNEGSKA (reference sequence). CDR3 size: 13 residues. CDR3 sequence: CSTRSAGRETQYF. The CDR3 coding sequence is TGCAGTACCAGGTCGGCGGGAAGAGAGACCCAGTACTTC.

A few counts support this clonotype. This rearrangement joins TRBV3-1 to TRBJ2-1; TRBD1 or TRBD2 may be the D gene (6 bases each). Germline V gene data show CDR1 as LGHDT and CDR2 as YNNKEL (reference sequence). The V and J ends lost 3 bases and 8 bases respectively, with 20 bases between them. CDR3 length: 16 residues. As DNA, the CDR3 is TGTGCCAGCAGCCAGGACTTAGGAGCAGGGGAGGATGAGCAGTTCTTC. Its translation: CASSQDLGAGEDEQFF.

This chain links TRBV7-2 with TRBJ1-2; possible D gene TRBD1, 6 bases. The CDR3 has 15 amino acids. Germline loops: CDR1 SGHTA, CDR2 FQGNSA. V was shortened by 1 base and J by 4 bases, with 13 bases between the two germline ends. CDR3 amino acids: CASSLGQGFGYGYTF. The DNA for the CDR3 is TGTGCCAGCAGCTTAGGGCAGGGGTTCGGCTATGGCTACACCTTC.

The rearrangement uses TRBV3-1 and TRBJ1-6; TRBD1 aligns across 11 bases. The V gene's germline CDR1 is LGHDT and CDR2 YNNKEL (reference sequence). After removal of 0 bases from V and 10 bases from J, the junction contained 14 bases not matched to a gene. The CDR3 sequence is 19 residues long. CDR3 region: CASSQDNVQDRGHRSPLHF. CDR3 DNA sequence: TGTGCCAGCAGCCAAGATAATGTCCAGGACAGGGGGCATAGGTCACCCCTCCACTTT.